This entry features one T cell receptor beta chain sequence. These data come from a study of memory CD8 T cells in hepatitis C reinfection. The ends lost 6 bases at V and 5 bases at J; junction bases unmatched: 11. This CDR3 has 15 residues. The germline CDR1 and CDR2 sequences are MNHNS and SASEGT. The time point was: peak reinfection, 3 to 8 weeks after reinfection detection. Sorted cells were sequenced directly ex vivo without any in vitro expansion. Clones were read by immunoSEQ multiplex PCR, and TCRdb kept only the in-frame ones, dropping some. The table has about 420 clones, more than 60% seen once.

Sequenced sample: HCV tetramer-positive CD8+ T cells sorted from blood. This TCR was sampled from a man younger than 35 with hepatitis C virus infection. V gene TRBV6-1 combines with J gene TRBJ2-5; 8 bases fit TRBD1. CDR3 sequence: CASSDTGGLWETQYF. For the CDR3, the DNA is TGTGCCAGCAGCGACACAGGGGGTCTTTGGGAGACCCAGTACTTC.